In this sample, the clone carrying this T cell receptor beta chain turned up a few times. Its antigen is not identified. The data derive from a study of OX40 agonist ivuxolimab in advanced cancers. Study context: Partial responses were recorded for three patients, including one with hepatocellular carcinoma and two with cutaneous melanoma.

Findings and limits, study-wide: Expanded clones were, on average, more numerous in CD8+ T cells than in CD4+.

Sequencing was performed with immunoSEQ multiplex PCR; in TCRdb, only in-frame clones are kept and a portion is missing. This table holds approximately 100,000 clones, 75% to 95% found once. The clonotype originates from an adult with an advanced solid tumor such as melanoma, head and neck, liver or kidney cancer. This specimen consisted of CD4+ or CD8+ T cells sorted from blood, obtained in a trial of the OX40 agonist ivuxolimab.

CDR3 region: CASSEGLDYEQYF. The CDR3 region has the DNA TGCGCCAGCAGTGAAGGACTAGACTACGAGCAGTACTTC. V and J are TRBV10-1 and TRBJ2-7; the match to TRBD2 covers 7 bases. The CDR3 loop spans 13 amino acids. V trimming: 3 bases; J trimming: 3 bases; junction bases outside the gene matches: 2. CDR1 and CDR2 from the germline V gene are WNHNN and SYGVQD (reference sequence).